A single sample is the source of the 23 T cell receptor beta chains below, sequenced in a study of T cells in Graves' hyperthyroidism and ophthalmopathy. TCR beta CDR3 regions were amplified from RNA. Carried out on the TCR CDR3, a first-round RT-PCR used the HTBI primer set. TCRdb reprocessed the multiplex PCR reads via MiXCR and lists one record per CDR3 protein. The sample gives a few hundred thousand distinct CDR3 sequences, under 15% of which show up once; about 31% is in the top ten. The sample comprised blood. The receptors here all came from a woman in her thirties with Graves' hyperthyroidism.

The chain recombines TRBV6-1 with TRBJ2-1; no clear D. Between the trimmed V and J ends, which lost 6 bases and 1 base, there was a span of 25 bases. Germline loops: CDR1 MNHNS, CDR2 SASEGT. The CDR3 consists of 19 residues. The CDR3 nucleotides read TGTGCCAGCAGCCCCCGGCGCCGAACCCCCGGAACTTCCTACAATGAGCAGTTCTTC. Encoded protein: CASSPRRRTPGTSYNEQFF.

This rearrangement joins TRBV12-3 or TRBV12-4 to TRBJ2-1; 11 positions match TRBD1. The trim removed 3 bases at V and 9 bases at J, leaving 7 bases unmatched. There are 15 residues in the CDR3. The CDR3 nucleotides are TGTGCCAGCAGTTTCGGGGGACAGGGGGACGCTGAGCAGTTCTTC. Residues: CASSFGGQGDAEQFF.

In this sample, this clonotype turned up a few times. A much larger clone lies one base from this, so it may be a read error. The chain employs TRBV9 and TRBJ2-1; either TRBD1 or TRBD2 may fit D (6 bases each). This CDR3 region has 14 residues. Germline CDR1 and CDR2: SGDLS and YYNGEE. Trimming stripped 3 bases from V and 4 bases from J, with 11 bases between. CDR3 coding DNA: TGTGCCAGCAGCGCGAGAGGGGGGTACAATGAGCAGTTCTTC. The encoded protein is CASSARGGYNEQFF.

Only a few counts were recorded for this clonotype. The chain recombines TRBV5-1 with TRBJ2-4; TRBD1 might be the D (6 bases). V lost 0 bases and J lost 0, with 19 bases in between. Germline V gene data show CDR1 as SGHRS and CDR2 as YFSETQ. The CDR3 covers 19 residues. The CDR3 DNA follows: TGCGCCAGCAGCTTGGAGGCAGGGGCCACCCAACTAGCCAAAAACATTCAGTACTTC. This translates into CASSLEAGATQLAKNIQYF. The whole variable domain, remainder taken from reference TRBV5-1 and TRBJ2-4, is KAGVTQTPRYLIKTRGQQVTLSCSPISGHRSVSWYQQTPGQGLQFLFEYFSETQRNKGNFPGRFSGRQFSNSRSEMNVSTLELGDSALYLCASSLEAGATQLAKNIQYFGAGTRLSVL.

At least ten counts were recorded for this clonotype. V and J are TRBV20-1 and TRBJ2-3; unclear D gene. Per the germline V gene, CDR1 is DFQATT and CDR2 is SNEGSKA (reference sequence). The CDR3 runs 14 residues. V was shortened by 4 bases and J by 0 bases, with 11 bases between the two germline ends. CDR3 amino acids: CSANLGGSTDTQYF. The CDR3 DNA sequence: TGCAGTGCTAATCTAGGCGGTAGCACAGATACGCAGTATTTT.

This clonotype was detected many times. The rearrangement links TRBV28 to TRBJ2-7, with D uncertain. V was shortened by 2 bases and J by 3 bases, with 8 bases between the two germline ends. The CDR3 has 13 amino acids. Germline-derived CDR1 and CDR2 are MDHEN and SYDVKM. CDR3 DNA: TGTGCCAGCAGTTTAAGGGCCGACTACGAGCAGTACTTC. Amino acid sequence: CASSLRADYEQYF.

The J gene is TRBJ2-1, the V gene TRBV12-3 or TRBV12-4; 11 bases match TRBD2. The CDR3 covers 14 residues. Unmatched junction bases numbered 9, after V lost 5 bases and J lost 12 bases. The CDR3 region is CASSTSGGVVGQFF. The CDR3 coding sequence is TGTGCCAGCAGTACTAGCGGGGGAGTTGTAGGGCAGTTCTTC.

The chain recombines TRBV20-1 with TRBJ2-7; no firm D call. Trimming left V 6 bases short and J 2 bases short, with 14 bases between. The CDR3 contains 13 residues. From germline, CDR1 is DFQATT and CDR2 SNEGSKA (reference sequence). DNA of the CDR3: TGCAGTGCCCCCTCCCTCTCAGCCTACGAGCAGTACTTC. Protein sequence: CSAPSLSAYEQYF.

This clonotype was counted only a few times. V gene TRBV20-1 combines with J gene TRBJ2-7; no clear D gene. Trimming cost V 4 bases and J 4 bases, with 17 bases left between them. From germline, CDR1 is DFQATT and CDR2 SNEGSKA (reference sequence). The CDR3 consists of 14 residues. The CDR3 is CSAKKAVDRYEQYF. CDR3 bases: TGCAGTGCTAAAAAAGCCGTTGATCGATACGAGCAGTACTTC.

The sample holds a few counts of this clonotype. V usage is TRBV9 and J usage is TRBJ2-2; possible D gene TRBD2, 5 bases. The CDR3 totals 14 residues. In germline, CDR1 is SGDLS, CDR2 YYNGEE. The V gene lost 5 bases and the J gene lost 5 bases, with 13 bases spanning the gap. CDR3 residues: CASSADLNTGELFF. CDR3 in DNA: TGTGCCAGCAGTGCGGACTTAAATACCGGGGAGCTGTTTTTT.

This clonotype appeared many times. This sequence joins TRBV6-1 and TRBJ2-7; TRBD2 agrees at 11 bases. Per germline, CDR1 MNHNS and CDR2 SASEGT. V shed 4 bases, J shed 0 bases, and the junction held 2 bases outside the gene matches. The CDR3 has 15 residues. The CDR3 here is CASSGTSGYSYEQYF. Written as DNA, the CDR3 is TGTGCCAGCAGTGGGACTAGCGGGTACTCCTACGAGCAGTACTTC.

The chain has TRBV5-1 and TRBJ2-1, with D possibly being TRBD1 (5 bases). The V gene's germline CDR1 is SGHRS and CDR2 YFSETQ. Trimming took off 1 base at V and 4 bases at J, with 9 bases between the two ends. This CDR3 contains 14 residues. The CDR3 protein is CASSLLNRYNEQFF. The CDR3 DNA follows: TGCGCCAGCAGCTTGCTTAACAGGTACAATGAGCAGTTCTTC.

This rearrangement joins TRBV11-2 to TRBJ1-3; no clear D. CDR3 length: 13 amino acids. V was pared by 5 bases and J by 4 bases, with 9 bases between. CDR1 is SGHAT, CDR2 FQNNGV, per germline. CDR3 DNA sequence: TGTGCCAGCAGCCCTAGCCTAGGAAACACCATATATTTT. Translating gives CASSPSLGNTIYF.

The chain is built from TRBV18 and TRBJ2-5, with a tentative D call TRBD2 (5 bases). CDR3 size: 14 residues. Looked up from germline, CDR1 is KGHSH and CDR2 is LQKENI. The V gene lost 3 bases and the J gene lost 2 bases, with 10 bases spanning the gap. The CDR3 protein is CASSPLDWQETQYF. The CDR3 nucleotides are TGTGCCAGCTCACCTCTGGACTGGCAAGAGACCCAGTACTTC.

The chain combines TRBV12-3 or TRBV12-4 with TRBJ1-1; D uncertain. V was trimmed by 2 bases and J by 3 bases, leaving 7 bases between them. The CDR3 has 13 residues. CDR3 amino acids: CASSLLRDTEAFF. The CDR3, as DNA: TGTGCCAGCAGTTTATTGAGGGACACTGAAGCTTTCTTT.

To note about this clonotype: A read error may explain this, as a much larger clone is one base away. The genes are TRBV2 and TRBJ2-7; D gene unclear. In germline, CDR1 is SNHLY, CDR2 FYNNEI. The CDR3 runs to 16 residues. CDR3 nucleotides: TGTGCCAGCGGTGAAAGGGCGCGGAAGGGCTCCTACGAGCAGTACTTC. As protein: CASGERARKGSYEQYF.

A remark on this clonotype: Being one base from a much bigger clone, this may be a read error. The chain joins TRBV18 to TRBJ1-1; 9 bases fit TRBD1. V dropped 4 bases and J dropped 0; count of bases not matched to a gene: 6. Germline V CDR1 and CDR2: KGHSH, LQKENI. The CDR3 runs 16 residues. The CDR3 DNA follows: TGTGCCAGCTCACTTACAGGGGGCGTAATGAACACTGAAGCTTTCTTT. Its protein is CASSLTGGVMNTEAFF.

This clonotype has a count of ten or more. The genes are TRBV5-8 and TRBJ1-1; perhaps TRBD1 as D (6 bases). The CDR3 consists of 14 residues. Germline values: CDR1 SGHTS, CDR2 YDEGEE. V lost 4 bases and J 0 bases, leaving 10 bases between the germline ends. This CDR3 reads CASSRGHLNTEAFF. In nucleotides, the CDR3 is TGTGCCAGCAGCCGGGGACATCTGAACACTGAAGCTTTCTTT. The full variable domain, with the rest looked up from reference TRBV5-8 and TRBJ1-1, is EAGVTQSPTHLIKTRGQQATLRCSPISGHTSVYWYQQALGLGLQFLLWYDEGEERNRGNFPPRFSGRQFPNYSSELNVNALELEDSALYLCASSRGHLNTEAFFGQGTRLTVV.

This clonotype occurred a few times. The chain is built from TRBV18 and TRBJ2-1; D is ambiguous. Germline-derived CDR1 and CDR2 are KGHSH and LQKENI. There are 12 residues in the CDR3. The V end was cut by 3 bases, the J end by 7 bases, with 7 bases between. The CDR3: CASSPTGNEQFF. CDR3 nucleotides: TGTGCCAGCTCACCGACCGGGAATGAGCAGTTCTTC.

The chain couples TRBV12-3 or TRBV12-4 to TRBJ2-1, with 14 bases that match TRBD2. CDR3 length: 16 amino acids. The V and J ends lost 6 bases and 7 bases, in that order; junction bases with no gene match: 8. CDR3 protein: CASRPTGTSGSNEQFF. CDR3 DNA: TGTGCCAGCAGACCTACCGGGACTAGCGGGAGTAATGAGCAGTTCTTC.

This clonotype was counted only a few times. This chain connects TRBV7-8 to TRBJ2-3; D unresolved. The CDR3 spans 15 residues. Trimming left V 5 bases short and J 1 base short, with 13 bases between. Per the germline V gene, CDR1 is SGHVS and CDR2 is FQNEAQ. The CDR3 sequence: CASSVHGLRTDTQYF. CDR3 coding DNA: TGTGCCAGCAGCGTCCATGGGCTTCGCACAGATACGCAGTATTTT.

The J gene is TRBJ2-1, the V gene TRBV19; 14 positions agree with TRBD2. J gave up 2 bases and V 5 bases, and 5 bases lay outside the gene matches. The CDR3 contains 17 residues. Germline loops: CDR1 LNHDA, CDR2 SQIVND (reference sequence). DNA for the CDR3: TGTGCCAGTAGTCCTCCGGGACTAGCGGGGGCCTACAATGAGCAGTTCTTC. It is translated as CASSPPGLAGAYNEQFF.

There are many counts of this clonotype. The chain has TRBV11-2 and TRBJ2-7; possibly TRBD2 for D (6 bases). The CDR3 loop spans 17 amino acids. V was cut by 2 bases and J by 0 bases, with 17 bases left in between. From germline, CDR1 is SGHAT and CDR2 FQNNGV. CDR3 region: CASSLWGVQLASYEQYF. The DNA of the CDR3 is TGTGCCAGCAGCTTATGGGGGGTACAACTCGCCTCCTACGAGCAGTACTTC.